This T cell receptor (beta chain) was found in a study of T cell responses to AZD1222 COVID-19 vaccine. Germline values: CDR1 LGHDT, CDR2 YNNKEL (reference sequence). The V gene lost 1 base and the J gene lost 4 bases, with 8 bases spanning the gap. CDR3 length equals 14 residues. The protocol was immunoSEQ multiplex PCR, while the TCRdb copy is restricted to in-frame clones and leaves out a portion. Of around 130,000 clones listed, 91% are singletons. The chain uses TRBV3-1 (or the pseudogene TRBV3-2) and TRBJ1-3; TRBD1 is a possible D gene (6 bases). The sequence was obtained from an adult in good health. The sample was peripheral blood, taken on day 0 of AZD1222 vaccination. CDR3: CASSQAQGGNTIYF. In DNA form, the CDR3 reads TGTGCCAGCAGCCAAGCACAGGGAGGAAACACCATATATTTT.